This T cell receptor beta chain was sequenced for a study of radiation and T cells in renal cell carcinoma. Treatment: treatment-naive control, cytoreductive nephrectomy. Controls included several female and about a dozen male donors, resected 2011 to 2014. On this clone: Its antigen is unidentified.

Study-level points and caveats: Dominant CDR3 motifs occupied more repertoire in irradiated than control tumors.

Here immunoSEQ multiplex PCR was the method, and the copy in TCRdb shows in-frame clones only, minus some. The data contain 5,700 or so clones, around 65% of them singletons. The CDR3 has 17 residues. The germline V gene encodes CDR1 SGHVS and CDR2 FQNEAQ. J gave up 2 bases and V 5 bases, and 4 bases lay outside the gene matches. The chain is built from TRBV7-8 and TRBJ2-2, with TRBD2 identical over 14 bases. The TCR sequence derives from a human donor with renal cell carcinoma. Sequencing used tumor tissue, obtained from a patient whose treatment was nephrectomy without radiotherapy. The CDR3 DNA is TGTGCCAGCAGCCTGACTAGCGGGAGGGCTAACACCGGGGAGCTGTTTTTT. Protein sequence: CASSLTSGRANTGELFF.